The 14 T cell receptor beta chains below all came from one sample that was sequenced in a study of OX40 agonist ivuxolimab in advanced cancers. Profiled with immunoSEQ multiplex PCR; TCRdb holds only in-frame clones, not every one. The profile shows 65,000 to 95,000 clones, more than 70% of them singletons. Specimen: CD4+ or CD8+ T cells sorted from blood, collected in a trial of the OX40 agonist ivuxolimab. Source of these receptors: an adult with an advanced solid tumor such as melanoma, head and neck, liver or kidney cancer.

CDR3 bases: TGTGCCAGCCGACCGAGTAGGGACAGCCGAGGTGGCTACACCTTC. This sequence encodes CASRPSRDSRGGYTF. This chain connects TRBV27 to TRBJ1-2; TRBD1 matches at 7 bases. Trimming removed 8 bases from V and 7 bases from J; junction bases left unmatched: 16. Per germline, CDR1 MNHEY and CDR2 SMNVEV (reference sequence). CDR3 length: 15 residues.

This clone was detected a few times. V gene TRBV7-8 combines with J gene TRBJ1-1; D not certain. Germline V gene data show CDR1 as SGHVS and CDR2 as FQNEAQ. The CDR3 has 11 amino acids. Between the trimmed V and J ends, which lost 2 bases and 7 bases, there was a span of 5 bases. In DNA form, the CDR3 reads TGTGCCAGCAGCTTATTGGGTGAAGCTTTCTTT. Translating it yields CASSLLGEAFF.

A remark on this clone: Other DNA sequences from this sample encode an identical CDR3 as well. The chain couples TRBV18 to TRBJ2-5; D perhaps matches TRBD2 (6 bases). V was pared by 3 bases and J by 2 bases, with 10 bases between. CDR1 is KGHSH, CDR2 LQKENI, per germline. CDR3 length: 14 amino acids. In nucleotides, the CDR3 is TGTGCCAGCTCACCGGGACTGCTTCAAGAGACCCAGTACTTC. This codes for CASSPGLLQETQYF.

This chain uses TRBV10-3 with TRBJ1-5; 9 bases match TRBD1. CDR3 size: 13 residues. After removal of 10 bases from V and 7 bases from J, the junction contained 8 bases not matched to a gene. Per germline, CDR1 ENHRY and CDR2 SYGVKD. CDR3 loop: CANGQGLDQPQHF. The CDR3 DNA follows: TGTGCCAACGGACAGGGGCTGGACCAGCCCCAGCATTTT.

J is TRBJ1-4 and V is TRBV4-1, with a weak D call TRBD1 (6 bases). Germline V gene lookup returns CDR1 MGHRA and CDR2 YSYEKL. V lost 1 base and J lost 4, with 13 bases in between. CDR3 size: 16 residues. The DNA of the CDR3 is TGCGCCAGCAGCCAAGCTCAGGGACAAATTAATGAAAAACTGTTTTTT. This sequence encodes CASSQAQGQINEKLFF.

This chain links TRBV5-1 with TRBJ2-5; 10 positions match TRBD2. V trimming: 0 bases; J trimming: 5 bases; junction bases outside the gene matches: 7. Germline CDR1 and CDR2: SGHRS and YFSETQ. The CDR3 length is 16 residues. The CDR3 reads CASSLGSGRAFETQYF. CDR3 nucleotide sequence: TGCGCCAGCAGCTTGGGGAGCGGGAGGGCCTTTGAGACCCAGTACTTC.

The chain links TRBV7-9 to TRBJ1-5, with D hard to call. The CDR3 consists of 13 residues. CDR1 is SEHNR and CDR2 is FQNEAQ in the germline V gene (reference sequence). V lost 1 base, J lost 6 bases, and 7 bases lay in between. This CDR3 is CASSLGEGQPQHF. Written as DNA, the CDR3 is TGTGCCAGCAGCTTAGGAGAAGGTCAGCCCCAGCATTTT.

This clone was observed a few times. This sequence joins TRBV7-9 and TRBJ1-4; a weak D match, TRBD1 (5 bases). Germline loops: CDR1 SEHNR, CDR2 FQNEAQ (reference sequence). This CDR3 region has 14 residues. The germline V and J ends were trimmed by 7 bases and 2 bases, with 11 bases remaining between them. This chain's CDR3 is CASTRQSTNEKLFF. CDR3 coding DNA: TGTGCCAGCACCCGACAGTCCACTAATGAAAAACTGTTTTTT.

The rearrangement joins TRBV25-1 to TRBJ1-4; D remains unclear. CDR3 length: 15 residues. V lost 2 bases, J lost 0 bases, and 7 bases lay in between. In germline, CDR1 is MGHDK, CDR2 SYGVNS. The CDR3 region has the DNA TGTGCCAGCAGTGAAGAGTGTGCAACTAATGAAAAACTGTTTTTT. Its translation is CASSEECATNEKLFF.

V gene TRBV13 combines with J gene TRBJ2-3, with D unclear. V was pared by 5 bases and J by 5 bases, with 23 bases between. Germline V CDR1 and CDR2: PRHDT, FYEKMQ (reference sequence). CDR3 size: 17 residues. Here the CDR3 reads CASSRQDGRTSGDTQYF. CDR3 coding DNA: TGTGCCAGCAGCCGTCAGGACGGCCGGACGAGTGGAGATACGCAGTATTTT.

This CDR3 reads CASIDGDNESSEAFF. CDR3 coding DNA: TGCGCCAGCATAGACGGAGATAATGAATCGTCCGAAGCTTTCTTT. The chain links TRBV10-2 to TRBJ1-1; D uncertain. Between the trimmed V and J ends, which lost 7 bases and 8 bases, there was a span of 23 bases. This CDR3 region has 15 residues. Germline V CDR1 and CDR2: WSHSY, SAAADI.

This clone showed up just once. V usage is TRBV15 and J usage is TRBJ2-7; D possibly corresponds to TRBD1 (6 bases). This CDR3 comprises 15 residues. Germline values: CDR1 LNHNV, CDR2 YYDKDF (reference sequence). The ends were cut back, 0 bases at V and 7 bases at J, with 16 bases in the middle. The CDR3 bases are TGTGCCACCAGCAGAGATCTCGCACAGGGTGGGGAGCAGTACTTC. Amino acid sequence: CATSRDLAQGGEQYF.

In DNA form, the CDR3 reads TGTGCCAGCAACCCGGGACGGGACTCTAGCACAGATACGCAGTATTTT. It specifies CASNPGRDSSTDTQYF. The chain employs TRBV7-9 and TRBJ2-3; a weak D match, TRBD2 (6 bases). This CDR3 is 16 amino acids long. The germline V gene has CDR1 SEHNR and CDR2 FQNEAQ (reference sequence). V was shortened by 7 bases and J by 0 bases, with 17 bases between the two germline ends.

This clone appeared once. The chain couples TRBV28 to TRBJ1-4; the D is unclear. Trimming pared 3 bases from V and 3 bases from J, leaving 5 bases between. The CDR3 is 13 amino acids. The germline CDR1 and CDR2 sequences are MDHEN and SYDVKM. DNA for the CDR3: TGTGCCAGCAGTTTGGACTCTAATGAAAAACTGTTTTTT. Translated: CASSLDSNEKLFF.